This TCR beta chain was identified in a study of siplizumab effects on memory and regulatory T cells. General study points: Confirmation that proliferating Tregs from siplizumab cultures had suppressive function was not obtained.

A word on this clone: Antigen specificity is unknown.

The CDR3 contains 12 residues. CDR1 is SEHNR and CDR2 is FQNEAQ in the germline V gene (reference sequence). The V end lost 7 bases, the J end lost 4 bases, and 8 bases lay between the germline ends. Assays captured 90,000 or so TCR templates per sample. Data came from immunoSEQ multiplex PCR; TCRdb stores just in-frame clones and leaves some out. The sample yields about 100,000 clones, approximately 94% seen once. The TCR was taken from a human donor in good health. The chain recombines TRBV7-9 with TRBJ2-1, with D unresolved. Sequencing was carried out using non-Treg CD4+ T cells sorted from blood. This CDR3 reads CASNQGYNEQFF. In DNA, the CDR3 is TGTGCCAGCAACCAAGGTTACAATGAGCAGTTCTTC.